The clone carrying this T cell receptor (beta chain) was seen once. Its cognate antigen is unknown. The data originate from a study of cytomegalovirus exposure and HLA in healthy donors. Study findings and constraints: Researchers catalogued about 160 TCR beta chains as cytomegalovirus-associated.

Germline-derived CDR1 and CDR2 are SGHTS and YDEGEE. The V end was cut by 2 bases, the J end by 0 bases, with 12 bases between. The CDR3 runs 17 residues. Here immunoSEQ multiplex PCR was the method, and the copy in TCRdb shows in-frame clones only, minus some. The sample lists 90,000 to 150,000 clones, about nine tenths seen once, with about 4.3% in the top ten. The source is a young man in good health and CMV-seropositive. Sequencing was done on a sample of PBMCs. The gene calls are TRBV5-8 and TRBJ2-6, with D hard to call. CDR3 amino acids: CASSFLPDNSGANVLTF. CDR3 coding DNA: TGTGCCAGCAGCTTCCTGCCAGACAACTCTGGGGCCAACGTCCTGACTTTC. The full variable domain, with the rest looked up from reference TRBV5-8 and TRBJ2-6, is EAGVTQSPTHLIKTRGQQATLRCSPISGHTSVYWYQQALGLGLQFLLWYDEGEERNRGNFPPRFSGRQFPNYSSELNVNALELEDSALYLCASSFLPDNSGANVLTFGAGSRLTVL.